These 27 T cell receptor beta chains were all obtained from the same sample, sequenced in a study of T cell responses to AZD1222 COVID-19 vaccine. Data came from immunoSEQ multiplex PCR; TCRdb stores just in-frame clones and leaves some out. The sample includes about 120,000 clones, 85% to 90% of them seen just once. The sample consisted of peripheral blood, taken on day 0 of AZD1222 vaccination. The origin of the receptors is an adult in good health.

This chain connects TRBV7-3 to TRBJ2-1; 8 bases align to TRBD2. The J segment lost 3 bases and the V segment lost 5 bases, leaving 9 bases of the junction unmatched. This CDR3 has 16 residues. Germline assignment: CDR1 SGHTA and CDR2 FQGTGA. CDR3 sequence reads: CASSPGGGKFYNEQFF. The CDR3 region has the DNA TGTGCCAGCAGCCCCGGCGGGGGGAAGTTCTACAATGAGCAGTTCTTC.

The chain combines TRBV11-2 with TRBJ2-7; 7 bases are shared with TRBD1. Germline-derived CDR1 and CDR2 are SGHAT and FQNNGV. Trimming at V came to 3 bases and at J to 5 bases, leaving 7 bases not matched to a gene. The CDR3 covers 14 residues. CDR3 protein: CASSFQGESHEQYF. The CDR3 nucleotides are TGTGCCAGCAGCTTTCAGGGGGAATCCCACGAGCAGTACTTC.

This clone was detected a few times. The genes are TRBV6-5 and TRBJ1-4; TRBD1 might be the D (6 bases). V was cut by 6 bases and J by 5 bases, with 13 bases left in between. The CDR3 loop spans 14 amino acids. The germline V gene encodes CDR1 MNHEY and CDR2 SVGAGI. In nucleotides, the CDR3 is TGTGCCAGCAGGAGGACAGTAGACAATGAAAAACTGTTTTTT. Its protein product is CASRRTVDNEKLFF.

The chain uses TRBV2 and TRBJ1-6, with TRBD1 identical over 7 bases. Trimming at V came to 8 bases and at J to 9 bases, leaving 10 bases not matched to a gene. This CDR3 has 14 amino acids. CDR1 and CDR2 (germline): SNHLY, FYNNEI. CDR3 in DNA: TGTGCCAGCGGGAAGGGGAGGGGGCCTTCACCCCTCCACTTT. Residues: CASGKGRGPSPLHF.

The CDR3 reads CASLYEQYF. For the CDR3, the DNA is TGTGCCAGCCTCTACGAGCAGTACTTC. This chain uses TRBV7-9 with TRBJ2-7; no firm D call. V gave up 8 bases and J gave up 3 bases, with 2 bases separating them. This CDR3 is 9 amino acids long. Germline-derived CDR1 and CDR2 are SEHNR and FQNEAQ (reference sequence).

V is TRBV20-1 and J is TRBJ2-1, with TRBD1 as a possible D gene (5 bases). The V end was cut by 3 bases, the J end by 0 bases, with 18 bases between. There are 17 residues in the CDR3. The germline V gene has CDR1 DFQATT and CDR2 SNEGSKA (reference sequence). CDR3 loop: CSASPVFGALSYNEQFF. CDR3 DNA sequence: TGCAGTGCTAGTCCCGTATTTGGGGCCCTCTCCTACAATGAGCAGTTCTTC.

This rearrangement joins TRBV7-3 to TRBJ1-1; D gene uncertain. CDR3 size: 14 residues. Germline lookup yields CDR1 SGHTA and CDR2 FQGTGA. V lost 3 bases and J lost 6, with 14 bases in between. The chain's CDR3 is CASSLVGPGAEAFF. The CDR3 DNA reads as TGTGCCAGCAGCTTGGTGGGCCCCGGGGCTGAAGCTTTCTTT.

The genes are TRBV5-6 and TRBJ2-3; 7 bases map to TRBD1. V lost 4 bases, J lost 0 bases, and 5 bases stayed unmatched. The length of the CDR3 is 15 residues. Per germline, CDR1 SGHDT and CDR2 YYEEEE. CDR3 region: CASSPTGSSTDTQYF. The CDR3 DNA reads TGTGCCAGCAGCCCGACAGGGTCTAGCACAGATACGCAGTATTTT.

The chain has TRBV11-1 and TRBJ1-1; no reliable D call. The germline CDR1 and CDR2 sequences are SGHAT and FQDESV (reference sequence). This CDR3 contains 14 residues. Trimming stripped 0 bases from V and 4 bases from J, with 9 bases between. This CDR3 is CASSLAGGSTEAFF. The DNA of the CDR3 is TGTGCCAGCAGCTTAGCGGGTGGTAGCACTGAAGCTTTCTTT.

CDR3 in amino acids: CASSLRAAYNEQFF. The CDR3 DNA is TGTGCCAGCAGCTTACGGGCAGCTTACAATGAGCAGTTCTTC. J is TRBJ2-1 and V is TRBV7-3; D call uncertain. The CDR3 consists of 14 residues. V dropped 2 bases and J dropped 4 bases, with 9 bases sitting between them. Germline V gene lookup returns CDR1 SGHTA and CDR2 FQGTGA. The full variable domain, completed using reference TRBV7-3 and TRBJ2-1, is GAGVSQTPSNKVTEKGKYVELRCDPISGHTALYWYRQSLGQGPEFLIYFQGTGAADDSGLPNDRFFAVRPEGSVSTLKIQRTERGDSAVYLCASSLRAAYNEQFFGPGTRLTVL.

V and J are TRBV18 and TRBJ1-3, with no clear D. V lost 0 bases and J 0 bases, leaving 3 bases between the germline ends. The CDR3 totals 14 residues. Germline V gene lookup returns CDR1 KGHSH and CDR2 LQKENI. This CDR3 is CASSPPLSGNTIYF. DNA of the CDR3: TGTGCCAGCTCACCACCGCTCTCTGGAAACACCATATATTTT.

The chain is built from TRBV14 and TRBJ1-2; 7 positions agree with TRBD1. The CDR3 is 16 residues long. CDR1 and CDR2 (germline): SGHDN, FVKESK. Trimming removed 4 bases from V and 8 bases from J; junction bases left unmatched: 16. Here the CDR3 reads CASSPLRSGTVRGYTF. CDR3 bases: TGTGCCAGCAGCCCCCTTCGGTCCGGGACAGTGCGGGGCTACACCTTC.

The rearrangement joins TRBV5-4 to TRBJ2-2; D gene ambiguous. The CDR3 is 12 amino acids. CDR1 is SGHNT, CDR2 YYREEE, per germline (reference sequence). V lost 4 bases, J lost 5 bases, and 6 bases lay in between. This chain's CDR3 is CASSRTTGELFF. The DNA for the CDR3 is TGTGCCAGCAGCCGAACAACCGGGGAGCTGTTTTTT.

This clone occurred a few times. V gene TRBV4-2 combines with J gene TRBJ2-1; D is perhaps TRBD2 (7 bases). V was trimmed by 0 bases and J by 0 bases, leaving 12 bases between them. CDR1 and CDR2 (germline): LGHNA, YNFKEQ. The CDR3 contains 17 residues. The CDR3 region has the DNA TGTGCCAGCAGCCAAGACCGCGGGGGCCTCTCCTACAATGAGCAGTTCTTC. Residues: CASSQDRGGLSYNEQFF.

The rearrangement joins TRBV6-2 or TRBV6-3 to TRBJ2-6; TRBD1 is a possible D gene (5 bases). Germline CDR1 MNHEY, CDR2 SVGEGT. Trimming pared 6 bases from V and 0 bases from J, leaving 12 bases between. The CDR3 is 16 residues long. The CDR3 nucleotides read TGTGCCAGCAGCCAACCAGGGTCCTCTGGGGCCAACGTCCTGACTTTC. Translated: CASSQPGSSGANVLTF.

This sequence joins TRBV5-5 and TRBJ2-5, with D possibly TRBD1 on 7 matching bases. Trimming took off 4 bases at V and 4 bases at J, with 14 bases between the two ends. The CDR3 loop spans 14 amino acids. The V gene's germline CDR1 is SGHKS and CDR2 YYEKEE (reference sequence). In DNA form, the CDR3 reads TGTGCCAGCAGCCCAAGACAGGGAGGAGAGACCCAGTACTTC. Translation: CASSPRQGGETQYF.

V and J are TRBV6-5 and TRBJ2-3; 9 positions match TRBD2. The CDR3 spans 14 residues. Germline V gene lookup returns CDR1 MNHEY and CDR2 SVGAGI. The V and J ends lost 5 bases and 2 bases, in that order; junction bases with no gene match: 2. In DNA form, the CDR3 reads TGTGCCAGCAGTCGGACTAGCGACACAGATACGCAGTATTTT. Protein: CASSRTSDTDTQYF.

The chain combines TRBV7-9 with TRBJ1-1; D unresolved. The CDR3 has 17 residues. CDR1 and CDR2 (germline): SEHNR, FQNEAQ (reference sequence). V shed 2 bases and J shed 4 bases, with 20 bases lying between them. For the CDR3, the DNA is TGTGCCAGCAGCTTACCCCCTCATCTCGGATGGCTCACTGAAGCTTTCTTT. This codes for CASSLPPHLGWLTEAFF.

The chain employs TRBV13 and TRBJ1-1; D is unresolved. Trimming removed 5 bases at V and 4 bases at J, with 14 bases between. The germline V gene has CDR1 PRHDT and CDR2 FYEKMQ (reference sequence). The CDR3 runs 14 residues. The CDR3 bases are TGTGCCAGCAGCCCCGCAGTGGGCTCCACTGAAGCTTTCTTT. Its translation is CASSPAVGSTEAFF.

To note about this clone: One end of the junction varies from germline; a read error may be responsible. The V and J genes are TRBV11-2 and TRBJ2-5, with 9 bases aligning to TRBD2. Germline V lookup: CDR1 SGHAT, CDR2 FQNNGV. The CDR3 sequence is 16 residues long. The CDR3 nucleotides are TGTGCCAGCAGCTTTGGGGCGGGGGGGCCCCAAGAGGCCCAGTACTTC. It codes for CASSFGAGGPQEAQYF.

The chain combines TRBV27 with TRBJ2-5, with D possibly TRBD2 on 7 matching bases. Trimming removed 5 bases at V and 3 bases at J, with 25 bases between. The germline V gene has CDR1 MNHEY and CDR2 SMNVEV (reference sequence). CDR3 length: 18 residues. CDR3 DNA: TGTGCCAGCAGTGAAGGGGGGGGCCAATCTCTCCATAAAGAGACCCAGTACTTC. Residues: CASSEGGGQSLHKETQYF.

The chain employs TRBV5-6 and TRBJ2-1; the match to TRBD2 covers 9 bases. Trimming took 4 bases from V and 2 from J; bases not matched to a gene: 10. This CDR3 is 17 amino acids long. CDR1 and CDR2 (germline): SGHDT, YYEEEE. The CDR3 region is CASSAPGLAVTYNEQFF. The CDR3 DNA follows: TGTGCCAGCAGCGCGCCGGGACTAGCTGTAACCTACAATGAGCAGTTCTTC.

The chain links TRBV5-1 to TRBJ1-1; D is uncertain. Trimming stripped 0 bases from V and 3 bases from J, with 12 bases between. Germline V CDR1 and CDR2: SGHRS, YFSETQ. The CDR3 has 15 amino acids. The CDR3 is CASSLVDGRDTEAFF. Written as DNA, the CDR3 is TGCGCCAGCAGCTTGGTCGATGGACGGGACACTGAAGCTTTCTTT. The variable domain in full, completed from reference TRBV5-1 and TRBJ1-1, reads KAGVTQTPRYLIKTRGQQVTLSCSPISGHRSVSWYQQTPGQGLQFLFEYFSETQRNKGNFPGRFSGRQFSNSRSEMNVSTLELGDSALYLCASSLVDGRDTEAFFGQGTRLTVV.

The rearrangement uses TRBV4-1 and TRBJ1-1, with D perhaps TRBD1 (5 bases). The germline V gene encodes CDR1 MGHRA and CDR2 YSYEKL. This CDR3 comprises 14 residues. The V and J ends lost 3 bases and 4 bases respectively, with 12 bases between them. CDR3 bases: TGCGCCAGCAGCCAGCCCGGGAGGGGCACTGAAGCTTTCTTT. Protein sequence: CASSQPGRGTEAFF.

This clone was seen once. The chain carries TRBV6-5 and TRBJ2-2; 12 positions agree with TRBD1. The CDR3 length is 16 residues. V gave up 4 bases and J gave up 1 base; unmatched junction bases: 1. Germline-derived CDR1 and CDR2 are MNHEY and SVGAGI. The CDR3 is CASSWDRGLNTGELFF. The CDR3 DNA follows: TGTGCCAGCAGTTGGGACAGGGGGCTGAACACCGGGGAGCTGTTTTTT.

The gene calls are TRBV20-1 and TRBJ2-5, with D hard to call. Looked up from germline, CDR1 is DFQATT and CDR2 is SNEGSKA (reference sequence). V was pared by 2 bases and J by 3 bases, with 4 bases between. CDR3 length: 11 amino acids. Here the CDR3 DNA reads TGCAGTGCTAGAAGGGAAGAGACCCAGTACTTC. It specifies CSARREETQYF.

The rearrangement joins TRBV4-1 to TRBJ2-7; possibly TRBD1 for D (5 bases). V shed 2 bases and J shed 5 bases, with 13 bases lying between them. Germline CDR1 and CDR2: MGHRA and YSYEKL. The CDR3 loop spans 14 amino acids. CDR3 coding DNA: TGCGCCAGCAGCCAAAATAGGGGTGGCGACGAGCAGTACTTC. It yields the protein CASSQNRGGDEQYF.